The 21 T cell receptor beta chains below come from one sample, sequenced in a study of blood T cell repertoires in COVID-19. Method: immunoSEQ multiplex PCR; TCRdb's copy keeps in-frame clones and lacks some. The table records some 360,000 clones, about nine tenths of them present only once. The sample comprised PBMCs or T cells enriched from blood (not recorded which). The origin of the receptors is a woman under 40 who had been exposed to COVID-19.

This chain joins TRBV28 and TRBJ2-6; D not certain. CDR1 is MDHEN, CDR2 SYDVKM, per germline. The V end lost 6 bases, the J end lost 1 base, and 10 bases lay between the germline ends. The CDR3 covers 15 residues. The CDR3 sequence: CASSQTASGANVLTF. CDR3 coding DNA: TGTGCCAGCAGCCAGACTGCATCTGGGGCCAACGTCCTGACTTTC.

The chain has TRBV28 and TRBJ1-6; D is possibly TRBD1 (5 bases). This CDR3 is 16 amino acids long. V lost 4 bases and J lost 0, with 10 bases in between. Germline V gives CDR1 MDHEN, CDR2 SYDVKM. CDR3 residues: CASSSPGGSYNSPLHF. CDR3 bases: TGTGCCAGCAGTTCCCCCGGGGGCTCCTATAATTCACCCCTCCACTTT. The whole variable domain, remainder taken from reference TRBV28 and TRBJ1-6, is DVKVTQSSRYLVKRTGEKVFLECVQDMDHENMFWYRQDPGLGLRLIYFSYDVKMKEKGDIPEGYSVSREKKERFSLILESASTNQTSMYLCASSSPGGSYNSPLHFGNGTRLTVT.

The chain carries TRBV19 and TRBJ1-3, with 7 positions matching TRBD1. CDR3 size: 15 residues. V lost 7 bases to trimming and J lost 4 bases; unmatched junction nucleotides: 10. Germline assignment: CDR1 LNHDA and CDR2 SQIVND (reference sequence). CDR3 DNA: TGTGCCAGTACAGGGGGTCTGCTCCCCGGAAACACCATATATTTT. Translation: CASTGGLLPGNTIYF.

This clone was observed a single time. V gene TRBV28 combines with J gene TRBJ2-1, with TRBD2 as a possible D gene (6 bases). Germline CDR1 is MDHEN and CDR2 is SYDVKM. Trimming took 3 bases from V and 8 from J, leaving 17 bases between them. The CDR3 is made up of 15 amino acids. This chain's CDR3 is CASSLDPQEGHEQFF. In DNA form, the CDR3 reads TGTGCCAGCAGTTTGGACCCACAGGAGGGACATGAGCAGTTCTTC.

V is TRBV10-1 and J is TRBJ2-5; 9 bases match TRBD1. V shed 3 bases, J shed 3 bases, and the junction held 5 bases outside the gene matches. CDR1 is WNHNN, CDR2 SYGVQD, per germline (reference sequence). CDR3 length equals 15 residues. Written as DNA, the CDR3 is TGCGCCAGCAGTGAAACCGGGACAGGGAAAGAGACCCAGTACTTC. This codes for CASSETGTGKETQYF.

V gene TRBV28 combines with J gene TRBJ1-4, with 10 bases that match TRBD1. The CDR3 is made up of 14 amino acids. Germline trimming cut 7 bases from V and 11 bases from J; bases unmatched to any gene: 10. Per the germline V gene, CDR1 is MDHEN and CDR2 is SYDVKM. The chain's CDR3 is CASISGTGVGKLFF. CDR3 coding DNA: TGTGCCAGCATCTCCGGGACAGGGGTGGGGAAACTGTTTTTT.

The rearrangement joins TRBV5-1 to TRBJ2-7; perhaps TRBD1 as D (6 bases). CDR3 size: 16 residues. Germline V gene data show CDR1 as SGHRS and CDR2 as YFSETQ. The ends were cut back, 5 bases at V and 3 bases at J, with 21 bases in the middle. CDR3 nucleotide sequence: TGCGCCAGCAGTCAGGGGACCCAACCTTGGTACTACGAGCAGTACTTC. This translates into CASSQGTQPWYYEQYF.

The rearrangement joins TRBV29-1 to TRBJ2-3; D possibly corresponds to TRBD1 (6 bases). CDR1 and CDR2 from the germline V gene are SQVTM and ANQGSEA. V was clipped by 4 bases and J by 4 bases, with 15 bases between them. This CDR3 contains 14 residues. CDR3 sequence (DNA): TGCAGCGTTGCGCCAGGGGATGGAGCAGATACGCAGTATTTT. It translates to CSVAPGDGADTQYF.

The chain's CDR3 is CSVTYNEQFF. The CDR3 DNA reads as TGCAGCGTGACTTACAATGAGCAGTTCTTC. The chain combines TRBV29-1 with TRBJ2-1, with D uncertain. This CDR3 comprises 10 residues. Trimming pared 6 bases from V and 4 bases from J, leaving 4 bases between. Per the germline V gene, CDR1 is SQVTM and CDR2 is ANQGSEA.

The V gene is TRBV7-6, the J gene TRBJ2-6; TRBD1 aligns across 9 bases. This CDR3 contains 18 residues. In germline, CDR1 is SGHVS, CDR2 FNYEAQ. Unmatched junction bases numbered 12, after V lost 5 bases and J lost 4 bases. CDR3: CASSTPGQGVSGANVLTF. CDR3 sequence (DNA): TGTGCCAGCAGCACCCCGGGACAGGGAGTCTCCGGGGCCAACGTCCTGACTTTC.

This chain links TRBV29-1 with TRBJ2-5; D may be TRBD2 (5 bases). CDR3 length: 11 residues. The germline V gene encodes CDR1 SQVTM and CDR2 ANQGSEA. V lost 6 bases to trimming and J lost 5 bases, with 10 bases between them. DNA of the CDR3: TGCAGCGTGGAGCGCGGGGAGACCCAGTACTTC. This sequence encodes CSVERGETQYF.

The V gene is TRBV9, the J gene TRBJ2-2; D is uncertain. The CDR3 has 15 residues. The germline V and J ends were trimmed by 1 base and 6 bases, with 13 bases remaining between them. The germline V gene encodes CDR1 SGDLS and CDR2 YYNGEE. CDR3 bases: TGTGCCAGCAGCGTACTTCACAGTTCTTCCGGGGAGCTGTTTTTT. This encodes CASSVLHSSSGELFF.

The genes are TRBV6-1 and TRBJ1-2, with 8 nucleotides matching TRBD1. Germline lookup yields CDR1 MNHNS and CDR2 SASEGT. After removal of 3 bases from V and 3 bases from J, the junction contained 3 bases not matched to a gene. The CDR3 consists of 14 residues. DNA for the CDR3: TGTGCCAGCAGTGACAGGGGGCGCGACTATGGCTACACCTTC. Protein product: CASSDRGRDYGYTF.

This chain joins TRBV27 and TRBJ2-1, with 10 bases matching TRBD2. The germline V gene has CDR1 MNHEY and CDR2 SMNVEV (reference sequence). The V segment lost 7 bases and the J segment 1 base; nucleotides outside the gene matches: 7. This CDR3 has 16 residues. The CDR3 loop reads CASTFLAGASYNEQFF. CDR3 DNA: TGTGCCAGCACTTTCCTAGCGGGAGCGTCCTACAATGAGCAGTTCTTC.

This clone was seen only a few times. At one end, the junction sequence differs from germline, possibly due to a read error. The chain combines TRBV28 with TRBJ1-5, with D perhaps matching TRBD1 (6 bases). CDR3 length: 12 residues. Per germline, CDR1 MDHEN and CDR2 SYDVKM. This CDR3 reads CASRRTGGGTDF. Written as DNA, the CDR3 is TGTGCCAGCAGGCGGACCGGGGGGGGCACGGATTTT.

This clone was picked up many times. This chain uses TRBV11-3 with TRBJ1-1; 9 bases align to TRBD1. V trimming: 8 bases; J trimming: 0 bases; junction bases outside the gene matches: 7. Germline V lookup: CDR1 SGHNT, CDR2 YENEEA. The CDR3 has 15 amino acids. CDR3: CASGGTGKVNTEAFF. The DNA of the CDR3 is TGTGCCAGCGGCGGGACAGGGAAGGTGAACACTGAAGCTTTCTTT.

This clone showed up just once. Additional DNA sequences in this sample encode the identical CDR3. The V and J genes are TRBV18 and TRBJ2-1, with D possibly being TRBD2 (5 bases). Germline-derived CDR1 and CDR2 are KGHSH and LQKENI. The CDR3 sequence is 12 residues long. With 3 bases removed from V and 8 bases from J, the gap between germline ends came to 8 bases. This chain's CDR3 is CASSPGGYEQFF. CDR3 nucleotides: TGTGCCAGCTCACCTGGCGGGTATGAGCAGTTCTTC.

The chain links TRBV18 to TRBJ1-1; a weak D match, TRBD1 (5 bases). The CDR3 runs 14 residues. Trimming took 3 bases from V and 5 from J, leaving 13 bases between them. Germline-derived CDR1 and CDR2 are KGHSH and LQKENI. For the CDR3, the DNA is TGTGCCAGCTCACCCCAGGGCCTGGGGACTGAAGCTTTCTTT. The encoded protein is CASSPQGLGTEAFF.

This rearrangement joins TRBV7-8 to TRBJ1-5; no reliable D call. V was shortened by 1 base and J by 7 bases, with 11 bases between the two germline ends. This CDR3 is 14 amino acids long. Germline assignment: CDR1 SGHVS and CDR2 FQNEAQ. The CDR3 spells CASSLDTGYQPQHF. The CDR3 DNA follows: TGTGCCAGCAGCTTAGATACGGGGTACCAGCCCCAGCATTTT.

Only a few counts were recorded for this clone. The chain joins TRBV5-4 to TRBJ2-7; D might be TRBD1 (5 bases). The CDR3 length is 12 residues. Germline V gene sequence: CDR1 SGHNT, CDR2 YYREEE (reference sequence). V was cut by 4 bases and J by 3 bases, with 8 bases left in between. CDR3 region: CASSVDSYEQYF. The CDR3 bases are TGTGCCAGCAGCGTCGACAGCTACGAGCAGTACTTC.

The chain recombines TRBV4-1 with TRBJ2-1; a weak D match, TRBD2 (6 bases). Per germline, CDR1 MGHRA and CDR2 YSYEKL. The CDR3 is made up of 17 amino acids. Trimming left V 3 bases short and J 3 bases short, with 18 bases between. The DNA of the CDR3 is TGCGCCAGCAGCCACCTAGATTGGGGGACTCACTACAATGAGCAGTTCTTC. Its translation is CASSHLDWGTHYNEQFF.